This TCR beta chain was sequenced for a study of CD8+CD57+ T cells in acquired aplastic anemia. The wider study: Sorted CD4+ and CD8+ cells gave a mean 3.2 ug DNA, range about 0.19 to 27.4 ug. Healthy-donor CD4+ cells averaged around 10 million reads. General study findings and limits: Patient and control CD8+ Simpson's diversity was not significantly different. Comparison of patients with controls identified about 30 shared CD8+ CDR3 sequences.

V was pared by 5 bases and J by 4 bases, with 5 bases of the junction left unmatched. From germline, CDR1 is DFQATT and CDR2 SNEGSKA (reference sequence). The CDR3 has 13 residues. The template used for profiling TCR beta VDJ and CDR3 was genomic DNA. TCRdb redid the calling of the reads with MiXCR, one entry per CDR3 protein. This table has roughly 160,000 distinct CDR3 sequences, just under 65% appearing once. As to this clonotype: Its antigen is currently unknown.

Specimen: sorted CD4+, CD8+, or CD8+CD57+ T cells (not recorded which) from PBMCs. This sequence was found in a human donor in good health. The V and J genes are TRBV20-1 and TRBJ2-5, with 9 bases aligning to TRBD1. CDR3: CSAVTGGSETQYF. As DNA, the CDR3 is TGCAGTGCTGTCACAGGGGGCTCAGAGACCCAGTACTTC.